The clone carrying this T cell receptor (beta chain) was found a few times. Its antigen is not identified. The data were taken from a study of T cell repertoires in cytomegalovirus infection. Study in general: Through public TCR beta signatures, both CMV infection and matching HLA type were indicated.

CDR3 size: 15 residues. With 5 bases removed from V and 2 bases from J, the gap between germline ends came to 13 bases. Germline V gene data show CDR1 as SNHLY and CDR2 as FYNNEI. TCRdb processed the reads anew with MiXCR; each CDR3 protein has one entry. Of a few hundred thousand distinct CDR3 sequences listed, under 25% were seen once; the top ten hold roughly 20%. Sequenced here: cultured PBMCs, sampled from culture after CMV antigen stimulation. The chain combines TRBV2 with TRBJ1-5; D is uncertain. The receptor's source is a human donor in good health (CMV status not recorded). Some clones in this sample may be carry-over from other donors' samples. The CDR3 protein is CASSKGGMGNQPQHF. CDR3 nucleotides: TGTGCCAGCAGTAAGGGAGGGATGGGCAATCAGCCCCAGCATTTT.